These 8 T cell receptor beta chains share one sample of origin, sequenced in a study of T-cell reconstitution after alpha-beta-depleted transplantation in children. Library preparation (for TCRbeta) was performed with unique molecular identifiers. TCRdb re-called the PCR reads through MiXCR, storing one row per CDR3 protein. The sample lists about 90,000 distinct CDR3 sequences, roughly 8% occurring once. The sequencing here drew on PBMCs from the stem cell graft donor, taken from the stem cell graft. These receptor sequences come from a human donor who donated a stem cell graft to a child with congenital amegakaryocytic thrombocytopenia.

Ten or more counts support this clonotype. This chain uses TRBV6-5 with TRBJ2-1; 10 bases match TRBD2. The CDR3 sequence is 14 residues long. CDR1 is MNHEY and CDR2 is SVGAGI in the germline V gene. Germline trimming cut 6 bases from V and 5 bases from J; bases unmatched to any gene: 4. The CDR3 DNA reads as TGTGCCAGCAGAGCGGGGGGGCTGAACAATGAGCAGTTCTTC. The encoded protein is CASRAGGLNNEQFF.

This clonotype was observed many times. The chain has TRBV3-1 and TRBJ2-7; 7 nucleotides align to TRBD1. V was clipped by 4 bases and J by 0 bases; unmatched bases: 3. CDR3 length: 14 residues. In germline, CDR1 is LGHDT, CDR2 YNNKEL (reference sequence). DNA of the CDR3: TGTGCCAGCAGCCCTAGACAGGGCTCCTACGAGCAGTACTTC. As protein: CASSPRQGSYEQYF.

This clonotype was seen ten or more times. The V gene is TRBV5-1, the J gene TRBJ1-6, with 8 positions matching TRBD1. The CDR3 is 16 residues long. The V gene end was trimmed by 2 bases and the J gene end by 6 bases; junction bases not matched to a gene: 7. CDR1 and CDR2 from the germline V gene are SGHRS and YFSETQ. The CDR3 bases are TGCGCCAGCAGCTTCACAGGGACAGGTTTTAATTCACCCCTCCACTTT. Protein sequence: CASSFTGTGFNSPLHF.

This clonotype was counted ten times or more. The V and J genes are TRBV29-1 and TRBJ1-3, with D possibly matching TRBD1 (6 bases). CDR3 length: 12 amino acids. CDR1 and CDR2 from the germline V gene are SQVTM and ANQGSEA. Trimming took 3 bases from V and 7 from J, leaving 10 bases between them. Here the CDR3 DNA reads TGCAGCGTTGACGGGGGGCGGAACACCATATATTTT. This encodes CSVDGGRNTIYF.

This clonotype was seen at least ten times. This chain connects TRBV12-3 or TRBV12-4 to TRBJ2-5; D perhaps matches TRBD2 (5 bases). V was shortened by 4 bases and J by 4 bases, with 16 bases between the two germline ends. The CDR3 is 15 residues long. The CDR3 bases are TGTGCCAGCAGTTCGGGCGCAGAAGGGAGAGAGACCCAGTACTTC. It is translated as CASSSGAEGRETQYF.

This clonotype was detected many times. The chain has TRBV27 and TRBJ1-2, with TRBD1 matching 8 bases. Germline CDR1 reads MNHEY; CDR2 reads SMNVEV (reference sequence). The CDR3 has 14 residues. V dropped 9 bases and J dropped 1; count of bases not matched to a gene: 7. The CDR3 protein is CASGTGLYNYGYTF. CDR3 nucleotides: TGTGCCAGTGGGACAGGCCTTTATAACTATGGCTACACCTTC.

This clonotype was recorded many times. The chain employs TRBV12-3 or TRBV12-4 and TRBJ2-3; D is possibly TRBD2 (5 bases). The CDR3 runs 15 residues. Between the trimmed V and J ends, which lost 7 bases and 0 bases, there was a span of 14 bases. The CDR3 here is CASTSTGLSTDTQYF. The CDR3 DNA is TGTGCCAGCACTTCTACGGGGTTAAGCACAGATACGCAGTATTTT.

This clonotype was seen at least ten times. This chain connects TRBV28 to TRBJ2-6; TRBD1 agrees at 8 bases. V lost 6 bases, J lost 0 bases, and 4 bases stayed unmatched. The CDR3 contains 16 residues. Germline V lookup: CDR1 MDHEN, CDR2 SYDVKM. The CDR3 coding sequence is TGTGCCAGCAGGGGACAGGAATCCTCTGGGGCCAACGTCCTGACTTTC. The encoded protein is CASRGQESSGANVLTF.